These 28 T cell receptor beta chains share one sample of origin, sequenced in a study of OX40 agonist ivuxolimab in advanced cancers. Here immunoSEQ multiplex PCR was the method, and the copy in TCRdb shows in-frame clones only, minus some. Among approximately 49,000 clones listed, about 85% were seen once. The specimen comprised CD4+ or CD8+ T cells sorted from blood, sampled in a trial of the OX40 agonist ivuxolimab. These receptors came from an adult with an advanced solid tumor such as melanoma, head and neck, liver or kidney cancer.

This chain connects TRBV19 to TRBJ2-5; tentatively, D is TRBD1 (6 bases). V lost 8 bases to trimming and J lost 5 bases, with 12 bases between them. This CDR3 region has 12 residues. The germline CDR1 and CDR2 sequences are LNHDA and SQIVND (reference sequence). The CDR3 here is CASSQGRETQYF. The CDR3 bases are TGTGCCAGTTCACAGGGAAGGGAGACCCAGTACTTC.

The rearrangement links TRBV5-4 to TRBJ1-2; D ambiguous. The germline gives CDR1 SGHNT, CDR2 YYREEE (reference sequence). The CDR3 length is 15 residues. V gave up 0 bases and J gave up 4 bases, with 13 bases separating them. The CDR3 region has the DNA TGTGCCAGCAGCTTGGAAGTTCTGGGTAGCTATGGCTACACCTTC. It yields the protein CASSLEVLGSYGYTF. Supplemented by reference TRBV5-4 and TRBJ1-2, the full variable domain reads ETGVTQSPTHLIKTRGQQVTLRCSSQSGHNTVSWYQQALGQGPQFIFQYYREEENGRGNFPPRFSGLQFPNYSSELNVNALELDDSALYLCASSLEVLGSYGYTFGSGTRLTVV.

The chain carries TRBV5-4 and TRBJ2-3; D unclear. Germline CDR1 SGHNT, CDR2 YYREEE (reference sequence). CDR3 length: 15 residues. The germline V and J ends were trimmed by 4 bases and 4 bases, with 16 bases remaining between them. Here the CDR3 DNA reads TGTGCCAGCAGCCTAGAAGGAGCTAGGGCAGATACGCAGTATTTT. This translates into CASSLEGARADTQYF.

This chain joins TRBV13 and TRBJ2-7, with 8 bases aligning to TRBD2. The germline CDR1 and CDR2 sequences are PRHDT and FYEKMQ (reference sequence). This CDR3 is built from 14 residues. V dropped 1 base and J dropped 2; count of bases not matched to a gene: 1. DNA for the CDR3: TGTGCCAGCAGCTTAGCGGGACTAGCCTACGAGCAGTACTTC. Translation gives CASSLAGLAYEQYF.

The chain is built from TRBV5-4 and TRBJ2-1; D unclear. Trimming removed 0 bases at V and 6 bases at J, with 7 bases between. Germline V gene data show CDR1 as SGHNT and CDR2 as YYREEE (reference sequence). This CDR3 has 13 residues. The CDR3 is CASSLVVGNEQFF. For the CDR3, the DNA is TGTGCCAGCAGCTTGGTTGTCGGCAATGAGCAGTTCTTC.

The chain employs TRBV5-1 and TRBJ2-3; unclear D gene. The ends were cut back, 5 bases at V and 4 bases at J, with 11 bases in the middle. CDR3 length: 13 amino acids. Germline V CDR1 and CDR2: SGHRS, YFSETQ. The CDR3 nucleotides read TGCGCCAGCAGGCCTCTCTCGGCAGATACGCAGTATTTT. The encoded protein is CASRPLSADTQYF. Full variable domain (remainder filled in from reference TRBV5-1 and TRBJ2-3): KAGVTQTPRYLIKTRGQQVTLSCSPISGHRSVSWYQQTPGQGLQFLFEYFSETQRNKGNFPGRFSGRQFSNSRSEMNVSTLELGDSALYLCASRPLSADTQYFGPGTRLTVL.

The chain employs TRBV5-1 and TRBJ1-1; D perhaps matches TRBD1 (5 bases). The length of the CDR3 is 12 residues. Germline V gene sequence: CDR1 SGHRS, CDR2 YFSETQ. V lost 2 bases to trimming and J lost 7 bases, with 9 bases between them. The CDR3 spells CASSFGTGEAFF. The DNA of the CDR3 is TGCGCCAGCAGCTTCGGAACAGGTGAAGCTTTCTTT.

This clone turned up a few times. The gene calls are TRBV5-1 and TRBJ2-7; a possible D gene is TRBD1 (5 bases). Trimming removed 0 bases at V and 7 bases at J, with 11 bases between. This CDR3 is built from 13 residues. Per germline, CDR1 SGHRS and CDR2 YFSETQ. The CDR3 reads CASSLAGNGEQYF. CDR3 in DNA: TGCGCCAGCAGCTTGGCAGGGAATGGGGAGCAGTACTTC. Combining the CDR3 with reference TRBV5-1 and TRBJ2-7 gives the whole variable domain KAGVTQTPRYLIKTRGQQVTLSCSPISGHRSVSWYQQTPGQGLQFLFEYFSETQRNKGNFPGRFSGRQFSNSRSEMNVSTLELGDSALYLCASSLAGNGEQYFGPGTRLTVT.

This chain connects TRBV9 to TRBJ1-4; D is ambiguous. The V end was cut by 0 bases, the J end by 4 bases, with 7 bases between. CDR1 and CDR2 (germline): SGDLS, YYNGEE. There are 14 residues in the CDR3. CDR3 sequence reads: CASSVDSYNEKLFF. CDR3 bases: TGTGCCAGCAGCGTAGACAGTTATAATGAAAAACTGTTTTTT.

The CDR3 DNA is TGTGCCAGCAGTTTGGAGGACAGGGGCAGACAGCCCCAGCATTTT. As protein: CASSLEDRGRQPQHF. This chain links TRBV28 with TRBJ1-5, with 9 bases aligning to TRBD1. CDR3 size: 15 residues. After removal of 3 bases from V and 7 bases from J, the junction contained 7 bases not matched to a gene. Per the germline V gene, CDR1 is MDHEN and CDR2 is SYDVKM.

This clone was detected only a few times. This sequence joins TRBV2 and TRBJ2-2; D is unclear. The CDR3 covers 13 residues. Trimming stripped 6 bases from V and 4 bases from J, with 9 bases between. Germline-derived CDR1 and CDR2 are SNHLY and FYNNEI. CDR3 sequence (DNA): TGTGCCAGCAGAGAGACTCTCACCGGGGAGCTGTTTTTT. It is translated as CASRETLTGELFF.

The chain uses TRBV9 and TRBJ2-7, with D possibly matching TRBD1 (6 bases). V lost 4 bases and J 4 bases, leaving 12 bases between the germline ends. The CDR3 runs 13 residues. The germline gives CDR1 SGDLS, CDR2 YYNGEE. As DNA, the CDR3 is TGTGCCAGCAGCCCAGGACAGCCATACGAGCAGTACTTC. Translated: CASSPGQPYEQYF. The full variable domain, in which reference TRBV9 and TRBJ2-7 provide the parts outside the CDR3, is DSGVTQTPKHLITATGQRVTLRCSPRSGDLSVYWYQQSLDQGLQFLIQYYNGEERAKGNILERFSAQQFPDLHSELNLSSLELGDSALYFCASSPGQPYEQYFGPGTRLTVT.

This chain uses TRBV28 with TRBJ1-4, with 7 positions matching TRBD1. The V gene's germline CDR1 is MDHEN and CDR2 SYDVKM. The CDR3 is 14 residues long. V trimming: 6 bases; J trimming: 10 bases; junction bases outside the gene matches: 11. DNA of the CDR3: TGTGCCAGCAGACCTAGGGGGCGCGAAGGAAAACTGTTTTTT. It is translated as CASRPRGREGKLFF.

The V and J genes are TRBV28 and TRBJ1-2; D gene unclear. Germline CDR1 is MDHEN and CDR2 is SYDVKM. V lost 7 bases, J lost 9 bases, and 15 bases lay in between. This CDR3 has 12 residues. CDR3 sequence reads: CASTSGRVSYTF. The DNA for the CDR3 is TGTGCCAGCACCTCCGGTAGGGTCAGCTACACCTTC.

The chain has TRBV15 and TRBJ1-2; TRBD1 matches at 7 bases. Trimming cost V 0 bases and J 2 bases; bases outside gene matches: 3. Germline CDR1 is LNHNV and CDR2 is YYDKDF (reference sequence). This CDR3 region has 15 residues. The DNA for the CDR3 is TGTGCCACCAGCAGAGATAAGGGGGCGAACTATGGCTACACCTTC. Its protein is CATSRDKGANYGYTF.

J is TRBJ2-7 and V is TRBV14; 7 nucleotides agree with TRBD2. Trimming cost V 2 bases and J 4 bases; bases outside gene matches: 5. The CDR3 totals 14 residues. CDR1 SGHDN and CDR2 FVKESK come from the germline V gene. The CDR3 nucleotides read TGTGCCAGCAGCCAATTGGGAGGGTGGTACGAGCAGTACTTC. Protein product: CASSQLGGWYEQYF. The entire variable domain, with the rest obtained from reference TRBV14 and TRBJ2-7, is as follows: EAGVTQFPSHSVIEKGQTVTLRCDPISGHDNLYWYRRVMGKEIKFLLHFVKESKQDESGMPNNRFLAERTGGTYSTLKVQPAELEDSGVYFCASSQLGGWYEQYFGPGTRLTVT.

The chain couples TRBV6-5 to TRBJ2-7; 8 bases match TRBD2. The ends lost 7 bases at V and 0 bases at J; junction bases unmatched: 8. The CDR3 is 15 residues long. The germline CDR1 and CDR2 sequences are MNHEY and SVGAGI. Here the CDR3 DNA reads TGTGCCAGCATCGCGCCCCTAGCGGGCTCCTACGAGCAGTACTTC. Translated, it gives CASIAPLAGSYEQYF.

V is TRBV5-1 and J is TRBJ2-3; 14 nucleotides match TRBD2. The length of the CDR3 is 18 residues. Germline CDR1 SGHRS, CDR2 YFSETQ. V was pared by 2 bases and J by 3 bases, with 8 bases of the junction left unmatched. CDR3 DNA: TGCGCCAGCAGCTTCTCCGGGACTAGCGGGAGTATGACAGATACGCAGTATTTT. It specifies CASSFSGTSGSMTDTQYF.

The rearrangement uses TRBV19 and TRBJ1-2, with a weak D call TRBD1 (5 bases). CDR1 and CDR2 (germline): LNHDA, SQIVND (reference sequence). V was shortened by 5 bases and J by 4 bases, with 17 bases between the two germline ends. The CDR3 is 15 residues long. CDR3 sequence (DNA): TGTGCCAGTAGTCCGGGACCGCTGAATCCCTATGGCTACACCTTC. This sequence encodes CASSPGPLNPYGYTF.

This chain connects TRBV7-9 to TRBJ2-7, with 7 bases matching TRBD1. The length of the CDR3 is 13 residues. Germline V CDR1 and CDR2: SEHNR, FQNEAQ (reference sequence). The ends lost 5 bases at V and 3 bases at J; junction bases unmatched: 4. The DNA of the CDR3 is TGTGCCAGCAGCGTGAACAGGGGCTACGAGCAGTACTTC. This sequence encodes CASSVNRGYEQYF. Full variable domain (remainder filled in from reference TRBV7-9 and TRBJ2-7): DTGVSQNPRHKITKRGQNVTFRCDPISEHNRLYWYRQTLGQGPEFLTYFQNEAQLEKSRLLSDRFSAERPKGSFSTLEIQRTEQGDSAMYLCASSVNRGYEQYFGPGTRLTVT.

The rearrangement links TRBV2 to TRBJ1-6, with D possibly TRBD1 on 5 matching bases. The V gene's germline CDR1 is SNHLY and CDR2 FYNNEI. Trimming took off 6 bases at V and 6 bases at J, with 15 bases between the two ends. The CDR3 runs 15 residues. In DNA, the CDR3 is TGTGCCAGCAGGACCTCGGTTGGGGGTAATTCACCCCTCCACTTT. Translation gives CASRTSVGGNSPLHF.

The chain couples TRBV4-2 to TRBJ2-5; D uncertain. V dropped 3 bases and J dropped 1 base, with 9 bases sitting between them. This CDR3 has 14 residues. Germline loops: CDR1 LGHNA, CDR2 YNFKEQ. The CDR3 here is CASSQVGPQETQYF. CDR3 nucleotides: TGTGCCAGCAGCCAGGTAGGGCCCCAAGAGACCCAGTACTTC.

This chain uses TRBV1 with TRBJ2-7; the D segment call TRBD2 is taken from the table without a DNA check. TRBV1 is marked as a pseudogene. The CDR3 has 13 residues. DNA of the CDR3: TGCACCAGCAGCCAAGATCGGGACTACGAGCAGTACTTC. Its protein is CTSSQDRDYEQYF.

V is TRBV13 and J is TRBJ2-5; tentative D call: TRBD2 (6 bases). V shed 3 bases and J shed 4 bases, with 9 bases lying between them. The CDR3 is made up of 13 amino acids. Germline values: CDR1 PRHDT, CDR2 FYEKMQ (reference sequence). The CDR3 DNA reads TGTGCCAGCAGCTTGACTAGTGGAGAGACCCAGTACTTC. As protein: CASSLTSGETQYF.

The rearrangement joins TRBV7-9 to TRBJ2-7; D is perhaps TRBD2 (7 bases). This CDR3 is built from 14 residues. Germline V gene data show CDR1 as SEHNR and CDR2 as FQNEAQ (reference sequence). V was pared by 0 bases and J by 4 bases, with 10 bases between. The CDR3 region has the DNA TGTGCCAGCAGCTTAGCGGGAGGGGGATACGAGCAGTACTTC. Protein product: CASSLAGGGYEQYF. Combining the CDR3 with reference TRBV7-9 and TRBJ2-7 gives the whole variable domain DTGVSQNPRHKITKRGQNVTFRCDPISEHNRLYWYRQTLGQGPEFLTYFQNEAQLEKSRLLSDRFSAERPKGSFSTLEIQRTEQGDSAMYLCASSLAGGGYEQYFGPGTRLTVT.

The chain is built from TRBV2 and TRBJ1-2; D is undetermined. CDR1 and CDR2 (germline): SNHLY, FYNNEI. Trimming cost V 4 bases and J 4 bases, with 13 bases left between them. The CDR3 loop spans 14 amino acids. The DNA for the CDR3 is TGTGCCAGCAGTGTGGCACCTCTGGGCTATGGCTACACCTTC. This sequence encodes CASSVAPLGYGYTF.

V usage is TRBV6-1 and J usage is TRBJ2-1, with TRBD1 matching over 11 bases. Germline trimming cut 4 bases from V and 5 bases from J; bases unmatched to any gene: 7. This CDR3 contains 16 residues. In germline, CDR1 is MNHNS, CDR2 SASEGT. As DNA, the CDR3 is TGTGCCAGCAGTGGACGCGGGACAGGGGGACACAATGAGCAGTTCTTC. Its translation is CASSGRGTGGHNEQFF.

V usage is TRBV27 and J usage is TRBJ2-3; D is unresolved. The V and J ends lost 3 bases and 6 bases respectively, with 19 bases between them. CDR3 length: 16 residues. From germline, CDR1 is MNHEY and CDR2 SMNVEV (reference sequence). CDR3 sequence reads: CASSFRPLLLGDTQYF. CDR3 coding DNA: TGTGCCAGCAGTTTTAGGCCGCTCTTACTCGGGGATACGCAGTATTTT.